This is a list of T cell receptor beta chains from one sample in a study of cytomegalovirus exposure and HLA in healthy donors. The protocol was immunoSEQ multiplex PCR, while the TCRdb copy is restricted to in-frame clones and leaves out a portion. The profile shows 90,000 to 130,000 clones, more than 75% of them singletons. The sequenced material came from PBMCs. The source of these receptors is a woman aged 25 to 39 in good health and CMV-seropositive. CDR3s include the opening cysteine and the closing phenylalanine or tryptophan. D genes are given only for firm matches. Where a row states a size, it is once, few, many or the class of an expanded clone; other rows omit it.

>TRBV18|.|TRBD1|TRBJ2-7
TGTGCCAGCTCACAGGGGACAGACTACGAGCAGTACTTC
CASSQGTDYEQYF
>TRBV9|.|.|TRBJ1-5
TGTGCCAGCAGCGTAGGTGTCGGGGATCAGCCCCAGCATTTT
CASSVGVGDQPQHF
>TRBV29-1|.|.|TRBJ2-7
TGCAGCGCCTGCGTTGGAACTAGCATATACGAGCAGTACTTC
CSACVGTSIYEQYF
>TRBV7-3|.|TRBD2|TRBJ2-5
TGTGCCAGCGCAAGACTAGCGGGAGGTGAAGAGACCCAGTACTTC
CASARLAGGEETQYF
>TRBV7-2|once|.|TRBJ1-3
TGTGCCAGCAGCTTAGCGCAGGCTTCTGGAAACACCATATATTTT
CASSLAQASGNTIYF
>TRBV9|.|.|TRBJ2-1
TGTGCCAGCAGCGTAGATCGGGGTAGCCCCTACAATGAGCAGTTCTTC
CASSVDRGSPYNEQFF
>TRBV5-1|.|.|TRBJ2-2
TGCGCCAGCAGCTTTCCCCTCCGGCCGGGGTTTTTT
CASSFPLRPGFF
>TRBV11-2|.|.|TRBJ2-1
TGTGCCAGCAGCCCCCTAGGTGGCACTTACAATGAGCAGTTCTTC
CASSPLGGTYNEQFF
>TRBV7-8|.|TRBD1|TRBJ1-2
TGTGCCAGCAGCTTAGCGGGACAGGGTGGGGTCTATGGCTACACCTTC
CASSLAGQGGVYGYTF
>TRBV7-9|once|TRBD1|TRBJ1-2
TGTGCCAGCAGCGGAGGAGGCAGGGGGCGGGTTAACTATGGCTACACCTTC
CASSGGGRGRVNYGYTF
>TRBV11-2|.|TRBD1|TRBJ1-1
TGTGCCAGCAGCCGTAACTCAGGGGGCGGTAGGAACACTGAAGCTTTCTTT
CASSRNSGGGRNTEAFF
>TRBV10-3|.|.|TRBJ1-5
TGTGCCATCAGTGAATACTATAGCAATCAGCCCCAGCATTTT
CAISEYYSNQPQHF
>TRBV4-2|.|TRBD2|TRBJ2-7
TGTGCCAGCAGCCATCTAGCGGGGGCCACCTACGAGCAGTACTTC
CASSHLAGATYEQYF
>TRBV5-1|.|TRBD2|TRBJ2-1
TGCGCCAGCAGCTTGCTGGGGACTAGCGGAGGTCGGGATGAGCAGTTCTTC
CASSLLGTSGGRDEQFF
>TRBV5-4|.|.|TRBJ1-1
TGTGCCAGCAGCTTTGGGGGGAGGACTGAAGCTTTCTTT
CASSFGGRTEAFF
>TRBV28|.|TRBD2|TRBJ2-3
TGTGCCAGCAGTTTGGCTTCGACTAGCGGGAGATCAGATACGCAGTATTTT
CASSLASTSGRSDTQYF
>TRBV15|.|TRBD2|TRBJ2-5
TGTGCCACCAGCAGAGATCTGGGGGGGGAGACCCAGTACTTC
CATSRDLGGETQYF
>TRBV28|.|.|TRBJ1-2
TGTGCCAGCAGTTTTCCCCCTTCACCTTTAGATAACTATGGCTACACCTTC
CASSFPPSPLDNYGYTF
>TRBV7-9|few|TRBD2|TRBJ2-1
TGTGCCAGCAGCACGAGACTAGCGGGAGGGAATGAGCAGTTCTTC
CASSTRLAGGNEQFF
>TRBV7-9|.|.|TRBJ1-1
TGTGCCAGCAGCAAATACAGGGATATGAACACTGAAGCTTTCTTT
CASSKYRDMNTEAFF
>TRBV27|.|TRBD2|TRBJ2-7
TGTGCCAGCAGCCGTCGTCCGGCGGGAGGCGAGCAGTACTTC
CASSRRPAGGEQYF
>TRBV5-1|.|TRBD1|TRBJ1-6
TGCGCCAGCAGTCCTCAGGGACAGGGAATTGGATCACCCCTCCACTTT
CASSPQGQGIGSPLHF
>TRBV5-5|.|TRBD1|TRBJ2-7
TGTGCCAGCAGCCTGGACAGGGGGCTTTTTTACTACGAGCAGTACTTC
CASSLDRGLFYYEQYF
>TRBV13|.|TRBD2|TRBJ2-5
TGTGCCAGCAGCGATACTAGCGGGGGCTACCAAGAGACCCAGTACTTC
CASSDTSGGYQETQYF
>TRBV5-1|.|TRBD2|TRBJ2-7
TGCGCCAGCAGCGCGAGCGGGACCTCCTACGAGCAGTACTTC
CASSASGTSYEQYF
>TRBV5-1|.|TRBD2|TRBJ2-2
TGCGCCAGCAGCTCTCCGACGGGGGGGCCTACCGGGGAGCTGTTTTTT
CASSSPTGGPTGELFF
>TRBV5-5|.|TRBD2|TRBJ2-3
TGTGCCAGCAGGTGGACTAGCGGCCTAAGGGGGACAGATACGCAGTATTTT
CASRWTSGLRGTDTQYF
>TRBV5-1|few|TRBD1|TRBJ1-2
TGCGCCAGCAGCTTCGGGACAGGGTCCTCTGGCTACACCTTC
CASSFGTGSSGYTF
>TRBV19|.|TRBD1|TRBJ1-5
TGTGCCAGTAGTGTCGGGACAGAAATACATCAGCCCCAGCATTTT
CASSVGTEIHQPQHF
>TRBV27|few|.|TRBJ1-6
TGTGCCAGCAGATTAGAACATTTTAATTCACCCCTCCACTTT
CASRLEHFNSPLHF
>TRBV30|.|TRBD2|TRBJ2-7
TGTGCCTGGAACCACCTAGCGGGAGGGCCCGGCGAGCAGTACTTC
CAWNHLAGGPGEQYF
>TRBV2|.|TRBD1|TRBJ1-1
TGTGCCAGCAGTTCCGACAGGGCGAGCACTGAAGCTTTCTTT
CASSSDRASTEAFF
>TRBV28|.|TRBD2|TRBJ2-1
TGTGCCAGCAGTCCTATCCGGGTGGCGGGAGCTATCAATGAGCAGTTCTTC
CASSPIRVAGAINEQFF
>TRBV30|.|.|TRBJ1-4
TGTGCCTGGAGTCGGGGAGGGGGGGCAGAAGAAAAACTGTTTTTT
CAWSRGGGAEEKLFF
>TRBV9|.|.|TRBJ2-7
TGTGCCAGCAGCGTAGGGGCAGGGCTCTCCTACGAGCAGTACTTC
CASSVGAGLSYEQYF
>TRBV5-1|few|.|TRBJ1-1
TGCGCCAGCGGCGTCATGGGGCGGGGGACTGAAGCTTTCTTT
CASGVMGRGTEAFF
>TRBV19|.|TRBD1|TRBJ2-1
TGTGCCAGTAGTATAGGTTTCATCCGAGGGGGCGCGGACAATGAGCAGTTCTTC
CASSIGFIRGGADNEQFF
>TRBV4-1|.|.|TRBJ2-7
TGCGCCAGCAGCTTCGGGGGTACCTACGAGCAGTACTTC
CASSFGGTYEQYF
>TRBV6-5|.|.|TRBJ2-7
TGTGCCAGCAGTTACTCTGCTAGGGGCTCGGGGCAGTACTTC
CASSYSARGSGQYF